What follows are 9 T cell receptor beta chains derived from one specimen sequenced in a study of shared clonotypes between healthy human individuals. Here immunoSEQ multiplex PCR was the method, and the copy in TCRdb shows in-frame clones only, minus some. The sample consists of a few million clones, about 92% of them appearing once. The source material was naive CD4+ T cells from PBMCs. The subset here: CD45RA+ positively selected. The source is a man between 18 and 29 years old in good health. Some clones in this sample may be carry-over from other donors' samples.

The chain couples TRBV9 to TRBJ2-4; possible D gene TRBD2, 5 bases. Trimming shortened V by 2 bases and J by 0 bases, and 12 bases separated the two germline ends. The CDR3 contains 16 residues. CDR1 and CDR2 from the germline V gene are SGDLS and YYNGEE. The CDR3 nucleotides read TGTGCCAGCAGCGTGTCTCGAGGGCTAGCCAAAAACATTCAGTACTTC. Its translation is CASSVSRGLAKNIQYF.

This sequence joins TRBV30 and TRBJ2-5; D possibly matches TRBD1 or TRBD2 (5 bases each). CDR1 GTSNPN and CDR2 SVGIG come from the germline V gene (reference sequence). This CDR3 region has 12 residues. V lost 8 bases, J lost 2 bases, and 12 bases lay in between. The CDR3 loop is CAGTRVQETQYF. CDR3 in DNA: TGTGCCGGGACCAGGGTTCAAGAGACCCAGTACTTC.

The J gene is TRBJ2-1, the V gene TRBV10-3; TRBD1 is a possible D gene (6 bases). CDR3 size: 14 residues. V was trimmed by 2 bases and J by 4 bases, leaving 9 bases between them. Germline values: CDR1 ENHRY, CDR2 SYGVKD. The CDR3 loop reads CAISELRGYNEQFF. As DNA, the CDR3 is TGTGCCATCAGTGAGCTCAGGGGATACAATGAGCAGTTCTTC.

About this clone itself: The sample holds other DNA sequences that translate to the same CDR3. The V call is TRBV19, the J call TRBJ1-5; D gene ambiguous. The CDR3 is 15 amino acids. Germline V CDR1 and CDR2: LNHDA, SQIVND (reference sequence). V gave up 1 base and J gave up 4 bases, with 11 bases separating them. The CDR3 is CASSIGGLGNQPQHF. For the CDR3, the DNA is TGTGCCAGTAGTATAGGCGGGCTGGGGAATCAGCCCCAGCATTTT.

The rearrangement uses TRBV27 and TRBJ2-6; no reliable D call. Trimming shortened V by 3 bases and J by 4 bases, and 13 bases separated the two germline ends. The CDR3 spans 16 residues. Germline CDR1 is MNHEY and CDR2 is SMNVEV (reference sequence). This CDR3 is CASSFGGRLGANVLTF. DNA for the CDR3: TGTGCCAGCAGTTTTGGTGGTCGACTGGGGGCCAACGTCCTGACTTTC.

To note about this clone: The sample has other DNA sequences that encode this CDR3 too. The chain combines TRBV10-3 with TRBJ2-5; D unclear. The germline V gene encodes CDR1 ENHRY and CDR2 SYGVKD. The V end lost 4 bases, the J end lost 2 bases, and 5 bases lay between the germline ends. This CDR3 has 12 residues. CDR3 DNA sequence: TGTGCCATCAGTGGACAACAAGAGACCCAGTACTTC. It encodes CAISGQQETQYF.

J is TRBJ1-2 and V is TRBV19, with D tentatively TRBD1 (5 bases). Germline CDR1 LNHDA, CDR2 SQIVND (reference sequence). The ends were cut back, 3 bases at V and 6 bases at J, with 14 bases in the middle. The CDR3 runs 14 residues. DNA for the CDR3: TGTGCCAGTAGTATCAGCACAGGCTGGAATGGCTACACCTTC. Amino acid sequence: CASSISTGWNGYTF. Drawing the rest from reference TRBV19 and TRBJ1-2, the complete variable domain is DGGITQSPKYLFRKEGQNVTLSCEQNLNHDAMYWYRQDPGQGLRLIYYSQIVNDFQKGDIAEGYSVSREKKESFPLTVTSAQKNPTAFYLCASSISTGWNGYTFGSGTRLTVV.

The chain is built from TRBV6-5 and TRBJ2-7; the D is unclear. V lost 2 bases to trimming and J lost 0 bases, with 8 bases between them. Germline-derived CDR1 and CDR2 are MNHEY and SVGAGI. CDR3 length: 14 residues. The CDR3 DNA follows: TGTGCCAGCAGTTACGATCCGAGCTCCTACGAGCAGTACTTC. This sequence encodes CASSYDPSSYEQYF.

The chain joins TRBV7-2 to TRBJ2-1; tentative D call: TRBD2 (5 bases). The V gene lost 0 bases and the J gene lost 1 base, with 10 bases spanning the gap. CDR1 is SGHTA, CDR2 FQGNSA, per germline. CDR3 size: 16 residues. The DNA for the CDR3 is TGTGCCAGCAGCTTAGCGGGAGTTGATTCCTACAATGAGCAGTTCTTC. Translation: CASSLAGVDSYNEQFF.